Presented here are 23 T cell receptor beta chains from one specimen sequenced in a study of T cell responses to AZD1222 COVID-19 vaccine. The protocol was immunoSEQ multiplex PCR, while the TCRdb copy is restricted to in-frame clones and leaves out a portion. The sample consists of around 150,000 clones, more than 85% of them appearing once. This specimen was peripheral blood, taken 28 days after the second AZD1222 dose. The receptor set was obtained from an adult who received the AZD1222 COVID-19 vaccine.

This CDR3 is CASSITGEETQYF. DNA of the CDR3: TGTGCCAGTAGTATAACAGGGGAAGAGACCCAGTACTTC. V is TRBV19 and J is TRBJ2-5; the match to TRBD1 covers 7 bases. Trimming cost V 2 bases and J 3 bases; bases outside gene matches: 0. The CDR3 is made up of 13 amino acids. CDR1 is LNHDA and CDR2 is SQIVND in the germline V gene (reference sequence).

The genes are TRBV28 and TRBJ1-1; possibly TRBD1 for D (6 bases). Germline assignment: CDR1 MDHEN and CDR2 SYDVKM. The V end was cut by 4 bases, the J end by 10 bases, with 19 bases between. This CDR3 is built from 14 residues. DNA of the CDR3: TGTGCCAGCAGTTCCCTTCACGTGGGGGCTGGAGCTTTCTTT. Translation: CASSSLHVGAGAFF.

The chain employs TRBV19 and TRBJ1-5; D possibly corresponds to TRBD1 (5 bases). This CDR3 spans 15 amino acids. Germline V CDR1 and CDR2: LNHDA, SQIVND (reference sequence). V lost 5 bases and J 5 bases, leaving 16 bases between the germline ends. CDR3 residues: CASSGIRDPHQPQHF. The DNA of the CDR3 is TGTGCCAGTAGTGGAATCAGGGATCCGCATCAGCCCCAGCATTTT.

This chain joins TRBV7-3 and TRBJ2-7, with a weak D call TRBD1 (7 bases). Trimming shortened V by 5 bases and J by 4 bases, and 18 bases separated the two germline ends. In germline, CDR1 is SGHTA, CDR2 FQGTGA. The CDR3 contains 15 residues. CDR3 nucleotide sequence: TGTGCCAGCAGCAAAGGCAGGGGGGAGCAGTACGAGCAGTACTTC. It yields the protein CASSKGRGEQYEQYF.

The chain links TRBV2 to TRBJ2-1; 15 bases align to TRBD2. The CDR3 is 16 residues long. Losses at the gene ends were 8 bases for V and 7 bases for J; bases not matched to a gene: 9. Looked up from germline, CDR1 is SNHLY and CDR2 is FYNNEI. The CDR3 spells CASGQGLAGGRNEQFF. Written as DNA, the CDR3 is TGTGCCAGCGGGCAGGGACTAGCGGGAGGTCGGAATGAGCAGTTCTTC.

This chain joins TRBV6-2 or TRBV6-3 and TRBJ1-1; 7 bases match TRBD1. CDR1 and CDR2 (germline): MNHEY, SVGEGT. The CDR3 consists of 15 residues. J was trimmed by 3 bases and V by 3 bases; bases with no gene match: 7. DNA of the CDR3: TGTGCCAGCAGTTATACCCCTACAGGGGACACTGAAGCTTTCTTT. It yields the protein CASSYTPTGDTEAFF.

This clone was recorded a few times. The CDR3 here is CAVCPRGGEAFF. CDR3 nucleotide sequence: TGTGCCGTATGTCCCCGGGGGGGTGAAGCTTTCTTT. The genes are TRBV28 and TRBJ1-1, with D possibly matching TRBD1 (5 bases). Germline CDR1 reads MDHEN; CDR2 reads SYDVKM. V was clipped by 11 bases and J by 7 bases, with 17 bases between them. This CDR3 comprises 12 residues.

The chain uses TRBV14 and TRBJ1-5; TRBD1 might be the D (6 bases). Trimming took off 6 bases at V and 1 base at J, with 10 bases between the two ends. The CDR3 sequence is 14 residues long. Germline CDR1 and CDR2: SGHDN and FVKESK. The CDR3, as DNA: TGTGCCAGCAGACAGGGAGGGAGCAATCAGCCCCAGCATTTT. Translating gives CASRQGGSNQPQHF.

The rearrangement links TRBV4-1 to TRBJ2-2; maybe TRBD1 (6 bases). The CDR3 is made up of 16 amino acids. The germline V gene encodes CDR1 MGHRA and CDR2 YSYEKL. Trimming cost V 2 bases and J 4 bases, with 14 bases left between them. The CDR3 reads CASSQTQGRLTGELFF. In nucleotides, the CDR3 is TGCGCCAGCAGCCAAACACAGGGACGCCTCACCGGGGAGCTGTTTTTT.

The chain has TRBV11-3 and TRBJ2-3, with D perhaps TRBD2 (6 bases). The CDR3 loop spans 13 amino acids. Looked up from germline, CDR1 is SGHNT and CDR2 is YENEEA. V was cut by 8 bases and J by 6 bases, with 15 bases left in between. The CDR3 DNA is TGTGCCAGCCTCAGGCTGGGGAGGGATACGCAGTATTTT. Translating it yields CASLRLGRDTQYF.

The chain uses TRBV10-3 and TRBJ2-1; D uncertain. Trimming shortened V by 2 bases and J by 2 bases, and 7 bases separated the two germline ends. CDR3 length equals 14 residues. Germline CDR1 and CDR2: ENHRY and SYGVKD. Written as DNA, the CDR3 is TGTGCCATCAGTGAGAGGGATGCCTACAATGAGCAGTTCTTC. Its protein product is CAISERDAYNEQFF.

This chain uses TRBV19 with TRBJ1-4, with 8 bases identical to TRBD1. J gave up 5 bases and V 4 bases, and 6 bases lay outside the gene matches. This CDR3 has 15 amino acids. The V gene's germline CDR1 is LNHDA and CDR2 SQIVND (reference sequence). In nucleotides, the CDR3 is TGTGCCAGTAGTAGCCGACAGGGGAGGAATGAAAAACTGTTTTTT. Protein sequence: CASSSRQGRNEKLFF.

This chain joins TRBV7-8 and TRBJ2-1, with TRBD2 as a possible D gene (6 bases). Trimming removed 5 bases from V and 12 bases from J, with 17 bases in between. The germline V gene has CDR1 SGHVS and CDR2 FQNEAQ. This CDR3 is 13 amino acids long. CDR3 residues: CASSLSPRDSQFF. For the CDR3, the DNA is TGTGCCAGCAGCCTTAGTCCCCGGGACTCGCAGTTCTTC.

The V gene is TRBV19, the J gene TRBJ1-1, with a possible D match to TRBD1 (5 bases). Germline CDR1 and CDR2: LNHDA and SQIVND (reference sequence). The CDR3 covers 15 residues. V was cut by 4 bases and J by 5 bases, with 17 bases left in between. The chain's CDR3 is CASSTPWAGKTEAFF. The CDR3 nucleotides read TGTGCCAGTAGTACCCCTTGGGCAGGGAAAACTGAAGCTTTCTTT.

The V call is TRBV10-3, the J call TRBJ2-7; D might be TRBD1 or TRBD2, each matching 5 bases. V was clipped by 3 bases and J by 0 bases, with 12 bases between them. Germline loops: CDR1 ENHRY, CDR2 SYGVKD. The length of the CDR3 is 15 residues. DNA of the CDR3: TGTGCCATCAGTGATGGGGACCTTAGCTCCTACGAGCAGTACTTC. This sequence encodes CAISDGDLSSYEQYF.

The chain couples TRBV7-2 to TRBJ2-7; D possibly corresponds to TRBD1 (6 bases). The CDR3 spans 14 residues. Germline CDR1 SGHTA, CDR2 FQGNSA. V was clipped by 3 bases and J by 2 bases, with 11 bases between them. CDR3 residues: CASSFGQPAYEQYF. The CDR3 coding sequence is TGTGCCAGCAGCTTCGGACAGCCGGCCTACGAGCAGTACTTC.

The rearrangement links TRBV21-1 to TRBJ1-2; the D call in the table, TRBD1, was not verified against the DNA. TRBV21-1 is an annotated pseudogene. The CDR3 is made up of 17 amino acids. The CDR3 nucleotides read TGTGCCAGCAGCAAAGCGCTTTTTCAGGGCGTGGGCTATGGCTACACCTTC. As protein: CASSKALFQGVGYGYTF.

V and J are TRBV10-3 and TRBJ2-1; tentatively, D is TRBD2 (6 bases). V lost 0 bases and J 10 bases, leaving 7 bases between the germline ends. CDR1 ENHRY and CDR2 SYGVKD come from the germline V gene. The CDR3 spans 12 residues. DNA of the CDR3: TGTGCCATCAGTGAGTCGCTAGCGGAGCAGTTCTTC. Translated, it gives CAISESLAEQFF.

This chain links TRBV3-1 (or the pseudogene TRBV3-2) with TRBJ1-2; D is ambiguous. Germline V gene data show CDR1 as LGHDT and CDR2 as YNNKEL (reference sequence). The V gene lost 1 base and the J gene lost 8 bases, with 11 bases spanning the gap. CDR3 size: 13 residues. As DNA, the CDR3 is TGTGCCAGCAGCCAAGTTTTAAACTCCGGCTACACCTTC. Translating it yields CASSQVLNSGYTF.

V and J are TRBV6-5 and TRBJ2-2; 11 nucleotides agree with TRBD2. Trimming at V came to 8 bases and at J to 7 bases, leaving 9 bases not matched to a gene. CDR3 length: 15 amino acids. Germline V CDR1 and CDR2: MNHEY, SVGAGI. CDR3 DNA sequence: TGTGCCAGCTCAGTTCAGACTAGCGGGATCGGGGAGCTGTTTTTT. Translation gives CASSVQTSGIGELFF.

The chain employs TRBV7-9 and TRBJ2-2, with TRBD2 matching over 14 bases. The trim removed 5 bases at V and 6 bases at J, leaving 2 bases unmatched. The CDR3 is made up of 15 amino acids. Germline CDR1 and CDR2: SEHNR and FQNEAQ (reference sequence). CDR3 nucleotide sequence: TGTGCCAGCAGCGAGGGACTAGCGGGAGCCGGGGAGCTGTTTTTT. It codes for CASSEGLAGAGELFF. Full variable domain (outside the CDR3, taken from reference TRBV7-9 and TRBJ2-2): DTGVSQNPRHKITKRGQNVTFRCDPISEHNRLYWYRQTLGQGPEFLTYFQNEAQLEKSRLLSDRFSAERPKGSFSTLEIQRTEQGDSAMYLCASSEGLAGAGELFFGEGSRLTVL.

V usage is TRBV10-3 and J usage is TRBJ1-3; D not certain. V lost 10 bases, J lost 4 bases, and 14 bases lay in between. The CDR3 is 13 amino acids. Germline V lookup: CDR1 ENHRY, CDR2 SYGVKD. CDR3 sequence: CATRGIEGNTIYF. In DNA, the CDR3 is TGTGCCACCAGAGGGATCGAAGGAAACACCATATATTTT.

This chain connects TRBV9 to TRBJ1-3; 7 bases fit TRBD1. This CDR3 is built from 18 residues. V lost 1 base, J lost 2 bases, and 12 bases stayed unmatched. Per the germline V gene, CDR1 is SGDLS and CDR2 is YYNGEE. The chain's CDR3 is CASSVRTRQGGPGNTIYF. CDR3 bases: TGTGCCAGCAGCGTAAGGACCCGACAGGGCGGGCCTGGAAACACCATATATTTT.